The rows below give T cell receptor beta chains drawn from one sample of a study of T-cell reconstitution after alpha-beta-depleted transplantation in children. MiXCR, run by TCRdb on the PCR reads, gives a single entry per CDR3 protein. The sample gives some 220,000 distinct CDR3 sequences, approximately 9% of which show up once; over 5.5% is in the top ten. The specimen was PBMCs from the stem cell graft donor, collected from the stem cell graft. The source of these receptors is a human donor who donated a stem cell graft to a child with acute lymphoblastic leukemia. The CDR3 runs from the conserved cysteine through the conserved F or W. Fields, in order: clone size, V gene, J gene, D gene, CDR3 DNA, CDR3 protein. The D gene is left open where the match is weak. Clone size is shown for a subset of rows, as once, few, many or a class of expanded clone.

clone_size: -
v_call: TRBV19
j_call: TRBJ1-5
d_call: -
cdr3_nt: TGTGCCAGTAGTCCGGGAACGCGGCAGCCCCAGCATTTT
cdr3_aa: CASSPGTRQPQHF

clone_size: many
v_call: TRBV12-3/TRBV12-4
j_call: TRBJ2-5
d_call: -
cdr3_nt: TGTGCCAGCAGTTTTGCTGACACGGAGACCCAGTACTTC
cdr3_aa: CASSFADTETQYF

clone_size: many
v_call: TRBV20-1
j_call: TRBJ2-7
d_call: -
cdr3_nt: TGCAGTGCTAGTGGACAGCTCTACGAGCAGTACTTC
cdr3_aa: CSASGQLYEQYF

clone_size: many
v_call: TRBV4-1
j_call: TRBJ2-1
d_call: -
cdr3_nt: TGCGCCAGCAGCCAAGGACCGATAAGTGGGAATGAGCAGTTCTTC
cdr3_aa: CASSQGPISGNEQFF

clone_size: -
v_call: TRBV5-1
j_call: TRBJ2-1
d_call: TRBD1
cdr3_nt: TGCGCCAGCAGCTTCCCCCAGGGGGCGAGGAATGAGCAGTTCTTC
cdr3_aa: CASSFPQGARNEQFF

clone_size: -
v_call: TRBV10-3
j_call: TRBJ1-2
d_call: TRBD1
cdr3_nt: TGTGCCATCAGTGAGTCGAGGGACAGAACCTATGGCTACACCTTC
cdr3_aa: CAISESRDRTYGYTF

clone_size: many
v_call: TRBV4-1
j_call: TRBJ1-5
d_call: -
cdr3_nt: TGCGCCAGCAGCCAAGAAGAGACTAGAAGTCACAATCAGCCCCAGCATTTT
cdr3_aa: CASSQEETRSHNQPQHF

clone_size: many
v_call: TRBV19
j_call: TRBJ1-1
d_call: -
cdr3_nt: TGTGCCAGTAGTAGGAGGGAGGGGACTGAAGCTTTCTTT
cdr3_aa: CASSRREGTEAFF

clone_size: -
v_call: TRBV20-1
j_call: TRBJ1-1
d_call: -
cdr3_nt: TGCAGTGCTAGATTTCTGAGCCGGGACGGGAACACTGAAGCTTTCTTT
cdr3_aa: CSARFLSRDGNTEAFF

clone_size: many
v_call: TRBV20-1
j_call: TRBJ2-3
d_call: -
cdr3_nt: TGCAGGATCGACGACGGAATAGATACGCAGTATTTT
cdr3_aa: CRIDDGIDTQYF

clone_size: many
v_call: TRBV27
j_call: TRBJ2-1
d_call: -
cdr3_nt: TGTGCCAGCAGTATTAGAGACCGGGAAGAGCAGTTCTTC
cdr3_aa: CASSIRDREEQFF

clone_size: many
v_call: TRBV28
j_call: TRBJ2-3
d_call: TRBD2
cdr3_nt: TGTGCCAGCAGCCAGGGTGCGGGGGTCACAGATACGCAGTATTTT
cdr3_aa: CASSQGAGVTDTQYF

clone_size: -
v_call: TRBV7-6
j_call: TRBJ2-7
d_call: -
cdr3_nt: TGTGCCAGCAGCCCTAGGACGGGGACGAGCTCCTACGAGCAGTACTTC
cdr3_aa: CASSPRTGTSSYEQYF

clone_size: -
v_call: TRBV18
j_call: TRBJ2-3
d_call: -
cdr3_nt: TGTGCCAGCTCACCACCGAGACTAGATACAGATACGCAGTATTTT
cdr3_aa: CASSPPRLDTDTQYF

clone_size: -
v_call: TRBV4-1
j_call: TRBJ2-3
d_call: TRBD2
cdr3_nt: TGCGCCAGCAGCCACCCCACGGGACTAGCGGGGGACGATACGCAGTATTTT
cdr3_aa: CASSHPTGLAGDDTQYF

clone_size: -
v_call: TRBV5-1
j_call: TRBJ2-5
d_call: TRBD1
cdr3_nt: TGCGCCAGCAGCCCGGGACAGTCGGAGACCCAGTACTTC
cdr3_aa: CASSPGQSETQYF

clone_size: few
v_call: TRBV20-1
j_call: TRBJ1-5
d_call: TRBD1
cdr3_nt: TGCAGTGCTAGAGAGGACAGGGGACGTAATCAGCCCCAGCATTTT
cdr3_aa: CSAREDRGRNQPQHF

clone_size: few
v_call: TRBV5-1
j_call: TRBJ1-2
d_call: TRBD1
cdr3_nt: TGCGCCAGCAGCTTGGGGACAGGCCCCCTCTATGGCTACACCTTC
cdr3_aa: CASSLGTGPLYGYTF

clone_size: many
v_call: TRBV5-1
j_call: TRBJ2-1
d_call: -
cdr3_nt: TGCGCCAGCAGCGCCGAGGCTAGGGCCTACAATGAGCAGTTCTTC
cdr3_aa: CASSAEARAYNEQFF